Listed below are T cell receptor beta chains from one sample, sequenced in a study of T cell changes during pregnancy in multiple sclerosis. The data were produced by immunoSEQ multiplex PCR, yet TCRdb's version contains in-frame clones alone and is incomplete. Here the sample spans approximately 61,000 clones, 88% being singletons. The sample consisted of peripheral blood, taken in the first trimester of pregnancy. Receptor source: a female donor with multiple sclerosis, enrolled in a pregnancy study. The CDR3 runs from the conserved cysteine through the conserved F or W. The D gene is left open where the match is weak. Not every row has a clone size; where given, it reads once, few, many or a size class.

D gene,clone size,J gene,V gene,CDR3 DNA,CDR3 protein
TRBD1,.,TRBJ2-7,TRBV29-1,TGCAGCGTTGAGGGGACAGACCTCTACGAGCAGTACTTC,CSVEGTDLYEQYF
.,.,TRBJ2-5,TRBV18,TGTGCCAGCTCACCGTACCGGGACACTAAAGAGACCCAGTACTTC,CASSPYRDTKETQYF
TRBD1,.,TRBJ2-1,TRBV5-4,TGTGCCAGCAGACCGGATAGGGGGCTCTACAATGAGCAGTTCTTC,CASRPDRGLYNEQFF
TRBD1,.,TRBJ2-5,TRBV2,TGTGCCAGCAGCCGACAGGGAGCAGAGACCCAGTACTTC,CASSRQGAETQYF
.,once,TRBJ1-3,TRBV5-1,TGCGCCAGCAGCTCTGTATACCAAACAGGGTCCCCTGGAAACACCATATATTTT,CASSSVYQTGSPGNTIYF
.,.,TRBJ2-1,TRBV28,TGTGCCAGCAGTTTAATGGACAGATCCTACAATGAGCAGTTCTTC,CASSLMDRSYNEQFF
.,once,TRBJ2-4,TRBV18,TGTGCCAGCTCACCACAACAGGGTTTGGCCAAAAACATTCAGTACTTC,CASSPQQGLAKNIQYF
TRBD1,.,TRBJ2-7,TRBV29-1,TGCAGCGTGGCCGGGACAGGGGGTGACGAGCAGTACTTC,CSVAGTGGDEQYF
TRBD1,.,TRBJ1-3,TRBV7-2,TGTGCCAGCAGCTTAGACCGGGACAGCACTGGAAACACCATATATTTT,CASSLDRDSTGNTIYF
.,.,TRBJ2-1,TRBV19,TGTGCCAGTAGTATGCGGGCCTACAATGAGCAGTTCTTC,CASSMRAYNEQFF
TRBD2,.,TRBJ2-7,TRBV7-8,TGTGCCAGCAGCCTAGGGGTCTTGACGGGACTAGGCTACTTGGGCGAGCAGTACTTC,CASSLGVLTGLGYLGEQYF
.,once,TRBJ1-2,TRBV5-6,TGTGCCAGCAGCTTGTCCTTTAACCCAGGCTATGGCTACACCTTC,CASSLSFNPGYGYTF
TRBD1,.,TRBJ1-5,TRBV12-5,TGTGCTAGTGGTTTGGTATGGGGACAGGGCACTAGCAATCAGCCCCAGCATTTT,CASGLVWGQGTSNQPQHF
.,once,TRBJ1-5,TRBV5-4,TGTGCCAGCAGCTTGCAGGGTCACAATCAGCCCCAGCATTTT,CASSLQGHNQPQHF
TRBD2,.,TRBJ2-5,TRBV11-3,TGTGCCAGCAGCGGCCCCGGACTAGCGGGTGTGCAAGAGACCCAGTACTTC,CASSGPGLAGVQETQYF
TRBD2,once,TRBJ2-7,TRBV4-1,TGCGCCAGCAGCCCTGGAACCGGGACTAGTAGGTTCGAGCAGTACTTC,CASSPGTGTSRFEQYF
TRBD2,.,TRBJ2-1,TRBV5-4,TGTGCCAGCAGCTCGGGGGGTGAGCAGTTCTTC,CASSSGGEQFF
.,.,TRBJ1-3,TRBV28,TGTGCCAGCCTGCGGGGCGACTCTGGAAACACCATATATTTT,CASLRGDSGNTIYF
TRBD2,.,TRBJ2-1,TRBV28,TGTGCCAGCATAAGGAGAGCGGGAGCTGGGCAGTTCTTC,CASIRRAGAGQFF
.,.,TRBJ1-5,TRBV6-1,TGTGCCAGCAGTGACAGTCAGATCAGCAATCAGCCCCAGCATTTT,CASSDSQISNQPQHF
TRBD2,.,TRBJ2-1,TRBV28,TGTGCCAGCAGTTCGGGAAGCGGGATCATTGACAATGAGCAGTTCTTC,CASSSGSGIIDNEQFF
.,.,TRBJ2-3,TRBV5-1,TGCGCCAGCAGCTTGTGGAGGGAAACCACAGATACGCAGTATTTT,CASSLWRETTDTQYF
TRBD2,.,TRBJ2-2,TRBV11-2,TGTGCCAGCAGCTTTATCCTAGCGGCCAGCACCGGGGAGCTGTTTTTT,CASSFILAASTGELFF
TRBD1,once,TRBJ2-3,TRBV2,TGTGCCAGCAGTGGGCGGACAGGGCGGGATACGCAGTATTTT,CASSGRTGRDTQYF
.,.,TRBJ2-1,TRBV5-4,TGTGCCAGCAGCTCCCCGGAGGTAGCCAACTACAATGAGCAGTTCTTC,CASSSPEVANYNEQFF
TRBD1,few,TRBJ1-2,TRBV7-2,TGTGCCAGCAGCATCAGTAGGGACAGCTATGGCTACACCTTC,CASSISRDSYGYTF
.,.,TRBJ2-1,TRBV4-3,TGCGCCAGCAGCCAAGAGTCTACCGTCTACAATGAGCAGTTCTTC,CASSQESTVYNEQFF
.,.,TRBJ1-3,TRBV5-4,TGTGCCAGCAGCGAGAGGGGGGGGGCGAGGGGAAACACCATATATTTT,CASSERGGARGNTIYF
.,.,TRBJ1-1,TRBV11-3,TGTGCCAGCAGCCGAGGTCTTTACACTGAAGCTTTCTTT,CASSRGLYTEAFF
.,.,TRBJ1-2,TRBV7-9,TGTGCCAGCAGCTCGACTTTAAACAGGCTTGGCTACACCTTC,CASSSTLNRLGYTF
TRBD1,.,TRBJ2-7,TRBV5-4,TGTGCCAGCAGCTCTAACAGGGGAACTGACGAGCAGTACTTC,CASSSNRGTDEQYF